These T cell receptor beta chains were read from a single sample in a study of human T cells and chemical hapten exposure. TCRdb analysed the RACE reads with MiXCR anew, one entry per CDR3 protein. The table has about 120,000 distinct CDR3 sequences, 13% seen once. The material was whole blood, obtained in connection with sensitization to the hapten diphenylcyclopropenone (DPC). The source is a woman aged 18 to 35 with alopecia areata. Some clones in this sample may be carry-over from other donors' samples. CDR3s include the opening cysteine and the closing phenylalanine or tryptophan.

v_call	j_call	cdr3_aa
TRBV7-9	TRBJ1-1	CASSAGGQPSSTEAFF
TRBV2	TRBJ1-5	CASAPGQRQNPQHF
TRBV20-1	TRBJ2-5	CSVRLAKETQYF
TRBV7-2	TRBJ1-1	CASSLAYRNTEAFF
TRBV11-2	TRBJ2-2	CASSSIGGRELFF
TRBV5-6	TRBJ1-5	CASSLGRGNQPQHF
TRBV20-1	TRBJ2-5	CSAVDRTQETQYF
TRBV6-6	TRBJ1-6	CASSYLTSSYNSPLHF
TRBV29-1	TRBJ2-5	CSVELPNSQETQYF
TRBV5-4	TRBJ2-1	CASSLAGQGKNEQFF
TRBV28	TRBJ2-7	CASSREGGPYEQYF
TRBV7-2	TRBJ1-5	CASSTGSAGNQPQHF
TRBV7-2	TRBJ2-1	CASSLLNEQFF
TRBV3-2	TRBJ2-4	CASSQGQPEAKNIQYF